Listed below are T cell receptor beta chains from one sample, sequenced in a study. Method: immunoSEQ multiplex PCR; TCRdb's copy keeps in-frame clones and lacks some. The sample consists of under 90,000 clones, 85% to 95% of them appearing once. What was sequenced was PBMCs. The receptor source for this set is a man aged 35-49 years with rheumatoid arthritis. Each CDR3 is given with its conserved first and last residue. The D gene is left open where the match is weak. Not every row has a clone size; where given, it reads once, few, many or a size class.

abundance	v_gene	j_gene	d_gene	CDR3aa	CDR3nt
.	TRBV5-1	TRBJ2-7	TRBD1	CASSLQPDRGRRYEQYF	TGCGCCAGCAGCTTACAACCGGACAGGGGGCGCAGGTACGAGCAGTACTTC
.	TRBV6-2/TRBV6-3	TRBJ2-7	TRBD2	CASSYSGTRIYEQYF	TGTGCCAGCAGTTACTCCGGGACTAGGATCTACGAGCAGTACTTC
.	TRBV2	TRBJ1-1	.	CASNRVNTEAFF	TGTGCCAGCAACAGGGTGAACACTGAAGCTTTCTTT
once	TRBV3-1/TRBV3-2	TRBJ2-5	.	CASSHGGFETQYF	TGTGCCAGCAGCCATGGTGGGTTTGAGACCCAGTACTTC
.	TRBV2	TRBJ1-1	.	CASSEQYTEAFF	TGTGCCAGCAGTGAACAGTACACTGAAGCTTTCTTT
once	TRBV18	TRBJ1-1	.	CASSAEGTDTEAFF	TGTGCCAGCTCAGCTGAAGGGACCGACACTGAAGCTTTCTTT
.	TRBV12-3/TRBV12-4	TRBJ2-7	.	CASSRNRGYEQYF	TGTGCCAGCAGCCGAAACAGAGGCTACGAGCAGTACTTC
.	TRBV1	TRBJ2-4	.	CTSSPLSSGLAKNIQYF	TGCACCAGCAGCCCGCTTTCTAGCGGGCTAGCCAAAAACATTCAGTACTTC
.	TRBV6-5	TRBJ2-5	TRBD1	CASSYGTGGRETQYF	TGTGCCAGCAGTTACGGAACAGGGGGAAGAGAGACCCAGTACTTC
.	TRBV4-1	TRBJ2-3	.	CASSFRRGDTDTQYF	TGCGCCAGCAGCTTTCGGCGGGGTGACACAGATACGCAGTATTTT
.	TRBV7-9	TRBJ1-1	TRBD1	CASSSSNRGGREAFF	TGTGCCAGCAGCTCCTCAAACAGGGGAGGGCGAGAAGCTTTCTTT
once	TRBV29-1	TRBJ1-5	.	CSVRSGNQPQHF	TGCAGCGTTAGGAGCGGCAATCAGCCCCAGCATTTT
once	TRBV4-3	TRBJ2-7	TRBD2	CASSQDMASGSYEQYF	TGCGCCAGCAGCCAAGATATGGCTAGCGGGAGTTACGAGCAGTACTTC
.	TRBV15	TRBJ1-2	.	CATSRDRGRGGYTF	TGTGCCACCAGCAGAGATCGAGGCAGAGGTGGCTACACCTTC
.	TRBV27	TRBJ2-1	.	CASSLSWQMFHNEQFF	TGTGCCAGCAGTTTATCGTGGCAGATGTTTCACAATGAGCAGTTCTTC
.	TRBV5-4	TRBJ2-7	TRBD1	CASSLDRGYYEQYF	TGTGCCAGCAGCTTAGACAGGGGATACTACGAGCAGTACTTC
.	TRBV28	TRBJ2-2	.	CASSSGSGTHTTGELFF	TGTGCCAGCAGTTCGGGCTCCGGGACACACACCACCGGGGAGCTGTTTTTT
.	TRBV10-3	TRBJ2-1	TRBD2	CAISVTSGGGNEQFF	TGTGCCATCAGTGTTACTAGCGGAGGGGGGAATGAGCAGTTCTTC
.	TRBV5-1	TRBJ2-1	TRBD1	CASSLDRGDLGEQFF	TGCGCCAGCAGCCTGGACAGGGGTGACTTGGGGGAGCAGTTCTTC
.	TRBV12-3/TRBV12-4	TRBJ1-1	.	CASSLGRVTEAFF	TGTGCCAGCAGTTTAGGTCGGGTCACTGAAGCTTTCTTT
.	TRBV19	TRBJ2-1	TRBD2	CASSIKGTSGTYNEQFF	TGTGCCAGTAGTATAAAGGGGACTAGCGGGACATACAATGAGCAGTTCTTC
.	TRBV18	TRBJ1-5	TRBD1	CASSRGTGNQPQHF	TGTGCCAGCTCACGGGGGACAGGGAATCAGCCCCAGCATTTT
.	TRBV28	TRBJ1-5	.	CASSFGAGNQPQHF	TGTGCCAGCAGTTTTGGGGCCGGCAATCAGCCCCAGCATTTT
.	TRBV28	TRBJ1-6	.	CASSASGSPLHF	TGTGCCAGCAGTGCCTCTGGCTCACCCCTCCACTTT
.	TRBV4-1	TRBJ2-2	.	CASSPGTGTNTGELFF	TGCGCCAGCAGCCCAGGCACAGGGACGAACACCGGGGAGCTGTTTTTT
.	TRBV12-5	TRBJ2-7	TRBD1	CASGLWDSYEQYF	TGTGCTAGTGGTTTATGGGACAGCTACGAGCAGTACTTC
.	TRBV28	TRBJ1-2	TRBD1	CASRLNRGGYTF	TGTGCCAGCAGGCTCAACAGGGGTGGCTACACCTTC
once	TRBV5-6	TRBJ2-7	TRBD2	CASSLAGEQYF	TGTGCCAGCAGTCTAGCGGGGGAGCAGTACTTC
.	TRBV6-5	TRBJ1-6	TRBD1	CASSYGQENSPLHF	TGTGCCAGCAGTTACGGACAGGAAAATTCACCCCTCCACTTT
.	TRBV7-9	TRBJ1-1	.	CASSTGTSSNTGAFF	TGTGCCAGCAGCACCGGGACCTCTAGTAACACTGGCGCTTTCTTT
once	TRBV6-5	TRBJ2-2	TRBD1	CASRGAGGTGELFF	TGTGCCAGCAGGGGGGCAGGGGGCACCGGGGAGCTGTTTTTT
.	TRBV27	TRBJ1-1	TRBD1	CASNSRGTGGTEAFF	TGTGCCAGCAATTCGAGGGGTACAGGGGGCACTGAAGCTTTCTTT
.	TRBV12-5	TRBJ2-5	.	CASGLVGDGNDETQYF	TGTGCTAGTGGTTTGGTGGGGGATGGCAATGACGAGACCCAGTACTTC
.	TRBV19	TRBJ2-5	.	CASRDDRREPQETQYF	TGTGCCAGTAGGGACGACAGGCGTGAACCCCAAGAGACCCAGTACTTC
.	TRBV18	TRBJ1-2	.	CASSPRPGEDVYGYTF	TGTGCCAGCTCCCCACGACCCGGAGAGGACGTATATGGCTACACCTTC
once	TRBV11-2	TRBJ2-5	.	CASSPMGVSGETQYF	TGTGCCAGCAGCCCAATGGGGGTCTCAGGGGAGACCCAGTACTTC
.	TRBV11-3	TRBJ1-4	.	CASSFRLAHRGQPTNEKLFF	TGTGCCAGCAGCTTCCGATTAGCACATCGGGGGCAACCAACTAATGAAAAACTGTTTTTT
once	TRBV7-9	TRBJ1-2	.	CASSRQTANYGYTF	TGTGCCAGCAGCCGACAGACAGCGAACTATGGCTACACCTTC
once	TRBV28	TRBJ2-7	.	CASSLSSYEQYF	TGTGCCAGCAGTTTAAGCTCCTACGAGCAGTACTTC
.	TRBV6-5	TRBJ2-2	.	CASSYPPGGELFF	TGTGCCAGCAGTTACCCCCCGGGAGGGGAGCTGTTTTTT
.	TRBV6-5	TRBJ2-6	.	CASSYGRSGANVLTF	TGTGCCAGCAGTTACGGGCGCTCTGGGGCCAACGTCCTGACTTTC
once	TRBV2	TRBJ1-2	.	CASSAEVANYGYTF	TGTGCCAGCAGTGCGGAGGTCGCTAACTATGGCTACACCTTC
.	TRBV3-1/TRBV3-2	TRBJ1-3	.	CASSSRTGFSGNTIYF	TGTGCCAGCAGCTCGAGAACAGGGTTCTCTGGAAACACCATATATTTT
.	TRBV5-1	TRBJ2-1	TRBD1	CASSRGQGSYNEQFF	TGCGCCAGCAGCCGAGGACAGGGGTCCTACAATGAGCAGTTCTTC
.	TRBV5-1	TRBJ2-2	.	CASSLPNTDFHTGELFF	TGCGCCAGCAGCTTGCCGAACACAGATTTCCACACCGGGGAGCTGTTTTTT
.	TRBV20-1	TRBJ1-2	.	CSASRGRISGYTF	TGCAGTGCTAGTCGGGGGAGGATAAGTGGCTACACCTTC
.	TRBV7-8	TRBJ1-5	.	CASSLRQQGFQPQHF	TGTGCCAGCAGCTTAAGACAACAGGGATTTCAGCCCCAGCATTTT
.	TRBV2	TRBJ1-5	.	CASSEMSGGNQPQHF	TGTGCCAGCAGTGAAATGAGCGGGGGGAATCAGCCCCAGCATTTT
.	TRBV19	TRBJ2-5	TRBD2	CASSIWAGGERETQYF	TGTGCCAGTAGTATATGGGCGGGAGGGGAAAGAGAGACCCAGTACTTC
once	TRBV3-1/TRBV3-2	TRBJ2-7	.	CASSQWGTNEGEQYF	TGTGCCAGCAGCCAATGGGGGACCAACGAGGGAGAGCAGTACTTC
.	TRBV5-5	TRBJ1-6	TRBD1	CASSLGRGTANSPLHF	TGTGCCAGCAGCTTGGGAAGGGGGACAGCTAATTCACCCCTCCACTTT
once	TRBV3-1/TRBV3-2	TRBJ1-1	.	CASSQARGLGSTEAFF	TGTGCCAGCAGCCAAGCGCGAGGGTTGGGGAGCACTGAAGCTTTCTTT